Sequencing of this T cell receptor beta chain was carried out in a study of blood T cell repertoires in COVID-19. Study information: Researchers got acute and convalescent COVID-19 samples from the United States, Italy and Spain.

As originally analysed: How many nucleated cells were present was estimated from reference gene primer amplification. TCRdb keeps only in-frame clones here, not all; method: immunoSEQ multiplex PCR. For V, J and clone size, that table is used; D and trimming come from the DNA. The sample has about 39,000 clones; around 85% are singletons. With 1 base removed from V and 8 bases from J, the gap between germline ends came to 6 bases. The germline V gene has CDR1 SGHVS and CDR2 FNYEAQ. CDR3 length: 13 residues. J is TRBJ1-6 and V is TRBV7-6; D is uncertain. Sequenced input: peripheral blood. The TCR comes from a man aged 60-69 years with acute or convalescent COVID-19. CDR3 DNA sequence: TGTGCCAGCAGCTTAGAACAGTATTCACCCCTCCACTTT. It specifies CASSLEQYSPLHF.